The 28 T cell receptor beta chains in this list originate from one sample, sequenced in a study of blood T cells in healthy people across ages. A second about 7 to 12 cycle PCR used barcoded and J-beta primers. TCRdb re-called the 5' RACE reads with MiXCR, one entry per CDR3 protein. Altogether roughly 500,000 distinct CDR3 sequences are present, roughly 28% being singletons, with the ten largest covering around 18%. The sample comprised blood. The receptors were sampled from a woman in her 70s in good health.

This sequence joins TRBV5-6 and TRBJ2-2; perhaps TRBD2 as D (5 bases). V lost 1 base and J lost 1, with 8 bases in between. CDR3 length: 15 residues. Germline V gene sequence: CDR1 SGHDT, CDR2 YYEEEE. The CDR3 DNA reads TGTGCCAGCAGCTTGTTTCGGGAGAACACCGGGGAGCTGTTTTTT. Its protein is CASSLFRENTGELFF.

The chain couples TRBV29-1 to TRBJ1-2; the match to TRBD1 covers 11 bases. V shed 6 bases and J 8 bases; nucleotides not matched to a gene: 11. CDR1 SQVTM and CDR2 ANQGSEA come from the germline V gene. The CDR3 consists of 14 residues. The CDR3 loop is CSVSDRGQGEGYTF. DNA for the CDR3: TGCAGCGTGTCGGACAGGGGGCAAGGAGAAGGCTACACCTTC. Supplemented by reference TRBV29-1 and TRBJ1-2, the full variable domain reads SAVISQKPSRDICQRGTSLTIQCQVDSQVTMMFWYRQQPGQSLTLIATANQGSEATYESGFVIDKFPISRPNLTFSTLTVSNMSPEDSSIYLCSVSDRGQGEGYTFGSGTRLTVV.

V usage is TRBV10-3 and J usage is TRBJ2-5; 7 bases line up with TRBD1. This CDR3 contains 14 residues. CDR1 is ENHRY, CDR2 SYGVKD, per germline. V gave up 0 bases and J gave up 2 bases; unmatched junction bases: 0. The CDR3 nucleotides are TGTGCCATCAGTGAGTCCAGGGGGCAAGAGACCCAGTACTTC. Translated: CAISESRGQETQYF.

This clonotype was seen ten or more times. V gene TRBV7-9 combines with J gene TRBJ1-4; weak D call: TRBD1 (6 bases). V was shortened by 5 bases and J by 5 bases, with 12 bases between the two germline ends. Germline-derived CDR1 and CDR2 are SEHNR and FQNEAQ (reference sequence). This CDR3 contains 14 residues. CDR3 in amino acids: CASSLGGRNEKLFF. The DNA for the CDR3 is TGTGCCAGCAGCCTAGGGGGGAGGAATGAAAAACTGTTTTTT. The full variable domain, its missing parts supplied by reference TRBV7-9 and TRBJ1-4, is DTGVSQNPRHKITKRGQNVTFRCDPISEHNRLYWYRQTLGQGPEFLTYFQNEAQLEKSRLLSDRFSAERPKGSFSTLEIQRTEQGDSAMYLCASSLGGRNEKLFFGSGTQLSVL.

The J gene is TRBJ2-7, the V gene TRBV13; TRBD1 agrees at 7 bases. V gave up 5 bases and J gave up 9 bases; unmatched junction bases: 10. CDR1 and CDR2 (germline): PRHDT, FYEKMQ (reference sequence). CDR3 length: 13 amino acids. In nucleotides, the CDR3 is TGTGCCAGCAGCGGCCGACAGGGTATAGGGCAGTACTTC. Residues: CASSGRQGIGQYF.

V and J are TRBV6-1 and TRBJ1-2; D possibly corresponds to TRBD1 (6 bases). The CDR3 has 15 residues. V shed 9 bases and J shed 0 bases, with 17 bases lying between them. Looked up from germline, CDR1 is MNHNS and CDR2 is SASEGT. The CDR3 loop reads CASRSGPGANYGYTF. The CDR3 nucleotides are TGTGCCAGTCGATCGGGGCCAGGGGCTAACTATGGCTACACCTTC.

The chain has TRBV10-3 and TRBJ2-5; D is uncertain. The CDR3 loop spans 14 amino acids. In germline, CDR1 is ENHRY, CDR2 SYGVKD. Trimming took 2 bases from V and 7 from J, leaving 14 bases between them. The CDR3: CAISEAQQTGTQYF. The CDR3 coding sequence is TGTGCCATCAGTGAGGCCCAGCAAACGGGGACCCAGTACTTC.

The chain links TRBV7-9 to TRBJ1-2, with D perhaps matching TRBD1 (6 bases). Germline V lookup: CDR1 SEHNR, CDR2 FQNEAQ (reference sequence). CDR3 length: 15 amino acids. The V gene lost 7 bases and the J gene lost 6 bases, with 21 bases spanning the gap. As DNA, the CDR3 is TGTGCCAGCAACCGGTGGGGGGCCGGAGAGGATGGCTACACCTTC. Translated: CASNRWGAGEDGYTF.

This rearrangement joins TRBV3-1 to TRBJ2-7; 8 bases are shared with TRBD2. The CDR3 runs to 15 residues. With 1 base clipped from V and 4 bases from J, the junction kept 6 bases outside the gene matches. Germline V gives CDR1 LGHDT, CDR2 YNNKEL (reference sequence). For the CDR3, the DNA is TGTGCCAGCAGCCAAGTTGGCGGGGGGATTTACGAGCAGTACTTC. This gives the protein CASSQVGGGIYEQYF.

This clonotype was seen repeatedly, ten times or more. The rearrangement links TRBV5-1 to TRBJ2-1, with 12 bases lining up with TRBD2. The CDR3 has 14 amino acids. Germline trimming cut 4 bases from V and 5 bases from J; bases unmatched to any gene: 1. Germline CDR1 reads SGHRS; CDR2 reads YFSETQ. CDR3: CASSLAGGNNEQFF. The CDR3 nucleotides are TGCGCCAGCAGCCTAGCGGGGGGGAACAATGAGCAGTTCTTC. Variable domain in full (rest from reference TRBV5-1 and TRBJ2-1): KAGVTQTPRYLIKTRGQQVTLSCSPISGHRSVSWYQQTPGQGLQFLFEYFSETQRNKGNFPGRFSGRQFSNSRSEMNVSTLELGDSALYLCASSLAGGNNEQFFGPGTRLTVL.

V usage is TRBV6-5 and J usage is TRBJ2-2; 8 nucleotides align to TRBD1. The CDR3 loop spans 15 amino acids. V trimming: 5 bases; J trimming: 5 bases; junction bases outside the gene matches: 7. CDR1 is MNHEY and CDR2 is SVGAGI in the germline V gene. CDR3 amino acids: CASSPSDRATGELFF. CDR3 nucleotides: TGTGCCAGCAGTCCCTCGGACAGGGCGACCGGGGAGCTGTTTTTT.

This clonotype came up a few times. The CDR3 DNA reads as TGCGCCAGCAGCCAGGAGACAGGGCCGAGGGGTAATGAAAAACTGTTTTTT. Its protein is CASSQETGPRGNEKLFF. The genes are TRBV5-1 and TRBJ1-4; 7 bases map to TRBD1. Germline CDR1 is SGHRS and CDR2 is YFSETQ. The CDR3 has 17 residues. Trimming removed 4 bases from V and 4 bases from J; junction bases left unmatched: 13. Full variable domain (missing parts from reference TRBV5-1 and TRBJ1-4): KAGVTQTPRYLIKTRGQQVTLSCSPISGHRSVSWYQQTPGQGLQFLFEYFSETQRNKGNFPGRFSGRQFSNSRSEMNVSTLELGDSALYLCASSQETGPRGNEKLFFGSGTQLSVL.

The V gene is TRBV14, the J gene TRBJ1-6; 7 bases match TRBD1. The V gene's germline CDR1 is SGHDN and CDR2 FVKESK. The CDR3 spans 17 residues. With V trimmed by 4 bases and J by 8 bases, 14 bases remained unmatched. CDR3 bases: TGTGCCAGCAGCCTTTATACGGACAGGCGATTGGATTCACCCCTCCACTTT. This translates into CASSLYTDRRLDSPLHF.

The sample holds many counts of this clonotype. The chain is built from TRBV29-1 and TRBJ1-4; no reliable D call. CDR1 is SQVTM and CDR2 is ANQGSEA in the germline V gene. V gave up 7 bases and J gave up 6 bases, with 18 bases separating them. The CDR3 sequence is 14 residues long. For the CDR3, the DNA is TGCAGCGCTCCTACTCCGGGTTTCGATGAAAAACTGTTTTTT. Residues: CSAPTPGFDEKLFF.

This clonotype was seen a handful of times. The chain recombines TRBV18 with TRBJ1-2; D is possibly TRBD1 (5 bases). The V end lost 2 bases, the J end lost 6 bases, and 10 bases lay between the germline ends. The CDR3 covers 13 residues. Looked up from germline, CDR1 is KGHSH and CDR2 is LQKENI. The CDR3 DNA is TGTGCCAGCTCACCATGTGGAGGGGATGGCTACACCTTC. Amino acid sequence: CASSPCGGDGYTF.

The chain carries TRBV4-2 and TRBJ1-4, with 8 bases fitting TRBD1. Germline V gene lookup returns CDR1 LGHNA and CDR2 YNFKEQ. The trim removed 1 base at V and 0 bases at J, leaving 1 base unmatched. The CDR3 extends over 16 amino acids. The CDR3 spells CASSQAGGATNEKLFF. The CDR3 DNA reads as TGTGCCAGCAGCCAAGCAGGGGGCGCAACTAATGAAAAACTGTTTTTT.

J is TRBJ2-1 and V is TRBV20-1, with 14 bases aligning to TRBD2. CDR1 and CDR2 from the germline V gene are DFQATT and SNEGSKA (reference sequence). The CDR3 length is 13 residues. The ends lost 5 bases at V and 14 bases at J; junction bases unmatched: 8. The chain's CDR3 is CSAPGLAGALEFF. CDR3 in DNA: TGCAGTGCTCCGGGACTAGCGGGGGCCCTAGAGTTCTTC.

This clonotype came up many times. This chain connects TRBV5-1 to TRBJ2-7, with D possibly TRBD2 on 5 matching bases. Germline CDR1 is SGHRS and CDR2 is YFSETQ. Deletions cut 6 bases from V and 7 bases from J, with 20 bases between. The CDR3 covers 14 residues. CDR3 region: CASIPNPGPGEQYF. CDR3 coding DNA: TGCGCCAGCATCCCGAACCCGGGTCCGGGGGAGCAGTACTTC.

The table lists this clonotype with many counts. The rearrangement joins TRBV5-1 to TRBJ2-3; 7 bases align to TRBD2. This CDR3 has 15 amino acids. From germline, CDR1 is SGHRS and CDR2 YFSETQ. V lost 0 bases to trimming and J lost 1 base; unmatched junction nucleotides: 2. DNA for the CDR3: TGCGCCAGCAGCTTGGTGGCGGGGGGCACAGATACGCAGTATTTT. Protein product: CASSLVAGGTDTQYF.

This clonotype occurred a few times. V gene TRBV18 combines with J gene TRBJ2-1, with D perhaps matching TRBD1 (5 bases). The germline V gene encodes CDR1 KGHSH and CDR2 LQKENI. CDR3 length: 15 residues. V was cut by 1 base and J by 2 bases, with 9 bases left in between. The CDR3 here is CASSPQGAPYNEQFF. Here the CDR3 DNA reads TGTGCCAGCTCACCACAAGGGGCCCCCTACAATGAGCAGTTCTTC.

This clonotype was seen repeatedly, ten times or more. The chain has TRBV3-1 and TRBJ1-2, with 8 bases fitting TRBD1. Germline V gene sequence: CDR1 LGHDT, CDR2 YNNKEL (reference sequence). The CDR3 is 14 amino acids. V lost 2 bases and J lost 13; bases outside the gene matches: 12. The chain's CDR3 is CASSQPDREGSATF. The CDR3 DNA sequence: TGTGCCAGCAGCCAACCGGACAGGGAAGGTTCGGCCACCTTC.

The chain carries TRBV7-2 and TRBJ2-5; 7 nucleotides agree with TRBD1. Germline V lookup: CDR1 SGHTA, CDR2 FQGNSA. The trim removed 3 bases at V and 9 bases at J, leaving 4 bases unmatched. The CDR3 loop spans 12 amino acids. The CDR3 sequence: CASSLDRLSQYF. The CDR3, as DNA: TGTGCCAGCAGCTTGGACAGGCTGTCCCAGTACTTC.

This clonotype was detected a few times. The gene calls are TRBV9 and TRBJ2-1; D might be TRBD1 (5 bases). Germline V gene data show CDR1 as SGDLS and CDR2 as YYNGEE. Trimming took off 0 bases at V and 8 bases at J, with 9 bases between the two ends. The CDR3 loop spans 13 amino acids. The CDR3 DNA is TGTGCCAGCAGCGTAGCAGGGAACTATGAGCAGTTCTTC. This gives the protein CASSVAGNYEQFF.

This chain joins TRBV5-1 and TRBJ1-1; D remains ambiguous. CDR3 length: 14 amino acids. Per the germline V gene, CDR1 is SGHRS and CDR2 is YFSETQ. The V end was cut by 5 bases, the J end by 2 bases, with 13 bases between. As DNA, the CDR3 is TGCGCCAGCAGATACATTAGGGCTAACACTGAAGCTTTCTTT. Translated: CASRYIRANTEAFF.

This clonotype was counted a few times. V and J are TRBV14 and TRBJ2-3; D gene unclear. Between the trimmed V and J ends, which lost 5 bases and 6 bases, there was a span of 9 bases. There are 12 residues in the CDR3. Per the germline V gene, CDR1 is SGHDN and CDR2 is FVKESK. In DNA, the CDR3 is TGTGCCAGCAGCACAACGTCGGATACGCAGTATTTT. Amino acid sequence: CASSTTSDTQYF.

The chain is built from TRBV7-2 and TRBJ1-2, with 8 bases identical to TRBD1. The V gene's germline CDR1 is SGHTA and CDR2 FQGNSA. This CDR3 has 15 amino acids. Trimming at V came to 4 bases and at J to 4 bases, leaving 8 bases not matched to a gene. CDR3 amino acids: CASSSGQGSAYGYTF. Written as DNA, the CDR3 is TGTGCCAGCAGCTCCGGACAGGGTTCGGCCTATGGCTACACCTTC.

This clonotype was found a few times. At one end the junction does not follow the germline gene, possibly because of a read error. CDR3 DNA sequence: TGCGCCCGCAGCTTGGGGCAGCCCTCTACAGATACGCAGTATTTT. Translated, it gives CARSLGQPSTDTQYF. J is TRBJ2-3 and V is TRBV5-1, with D perhaps matching TRBD1 (5 bases). CDR1 is SGHRS, CDR2 YFSETQ, per germline. The CDR3 contains 15 residues.

This clonotype appeared a few times. The chain recombines TRBV5-1 with TRBJ2-3, with TRBD2 as a possible D gene (6 bases). V lost 1 base to trimming and J lost 13 bases, with 16 bases between them. The CDR3 has 13 residues. CDR1 and CDR2 from the germline V gene are SGHRS and YFSETQ. CDR3 protein: CASSLPGEYQKYF. The CDR3 DNA reads as TGCGCCAGCAGCTTGCCGGGGGAGTATCAGAAGTATTTT.